This TCR beta chain was found in a study of shared clonotypes between healthy human individuals. Whole-study findings and limits: Clonotypes shared by all four donors outscored non-shared clonotypes in generation probability.

As regards this clone: No antigen is known for it.

The investigators split CD4+ cells into a CD45RA+ naive subset and a CD45RA-negative memory subset. Under the authors' procedure: ImmunoSEQ sequences covered only the junction and lacked quality scores; filtering therefore differed. The method was immunoSEQ multiplex PCR; TCRdb's version includes in-frame clones alone and lacks a portion of them. V and J calls and clone size are those listed in that table; D and trimming were worked out from the DNA. The sample gives about 2.4 million clones, just over 90% of which show up once; about 0.13% is in the top ten. Germline lookup yields CDR1 MNHEY and CDR2 SVGAGI. V was pared by 6 bases and J by 5 bases, with 12 bases between. This CDR3 has 13 amino acids.

This clonotype originated in a man aged 18 to 30 in good health. Sequenced: naive CD4+ T cells sorted from blood. The subset here: CD45RA+ positively selected. The chain joins TRBV6-5 to TRBJ2-3; D is ambiguous. The chain's CDR3 is CASRAGPQDTQYF. The CDR3 bases are TGTGCCAGCAGAGCCGGGCCCCAAGATACGCAGTATTTT.